The 24 T cell receptor beta chains in this list originate from one sample, sequenced in a study of T cells in Graves' hyperthyroidism and ophthalmopathy. TCR beta CDR3 regions were amplified from RNA. When the TCR CDR3 underwent first-round RT-PCR, the HTBI primer set was used. Each CDR3 protein gets one entry after TCRdb re-called the multiplex PCR reads with MiXCR. The table records around 580,000 distinct CDR3 sequences, around 46% of them present only once. The sample consisted of peripheral blood or thyroid tissue (not recorded which). The receptor set was obtained from a woman under 30 with Graves' hyperthyroidism.

This clonotype was observed a few times. DNA of the CDR3: TGTGCCAGCTTCCTAAAAGTACCCACCGGGGAGCTGTTTTTT. It is translated as CASFLKVPTGELFF. The chain links TRBV2 to TRBJ2-2; D gene unclear. This CDR3 is 14 amino acids long. Germline assignment: CDR1 SNHLY and CDR2 FYNNEI. The V end lost 8 bases, the J end lost 4 bases, and 14 bases lay between the germline ends.

There are many counts of this clonotype. The genes are TRBV11-2 and TRBJ1-3, with D unresolved. The CDR3 consists of 16 residues. Germline CDR1 is SGHAT and CDR2 is FQNNGV. Trimming removed 2 bases at V and 0 bases at J, with 11 bases between. The CDR3: CASSLITDHSGNTIYF. In DNA, the CDR3 is TGTGCCAGCAGCTTAATTACAGATCACTCTGGAAACACCATATATTTT.

In this sample, this clonotype turned up a few times. The chain uses TRBV11-3 and TRBJ2-5; D tentatively fits TRBD1 or TRBD2 (5 bases each). Germline V CDR1 and CDR2: SGHNT, YENEEA. The CDR3 has 12 residues. V gave up 7 bases and J gave up 5 bases, with 11 bases separating them. The CDR3 DNA sequence: TGTGCCAGCAAGGTTAGGGACGAGACCCAGTACTTC. This codes for CASKVRDETQYF.

This clonotype was recorded at least ten times. The V call is TRBV5-1, the J call TRBJ2-7; D is unclear. V dropped 7 bases and J dropped 0 bases, with 5 bases sitting between them. The CDR3 consists of 11 residues. Germline assignment: CDR1 SGHRS and CDR2 YFSETQ. In DNA form, the CDR3 reads TGCGCCAGCGGCGACTCCTACGAGCAGTACTTC. As protein: CASGDSYEQYF.

The rearrangement links TRBV20-1 to TRBJ2-5; no firm D call. CDR3 length: 13 amino acids. Trimming took off 0 bases at V and 5 bases at J, with 10 bases between the two ends. CDR1 DFQATT and CDR2 SNEGSKA come from the germline V gene (reference sequence). The CDR3 nucleotides are TGCAGTGCTAGAGACCCATTCTTGGAGACCCAGTACTTC. It encodes CSARDPFLETQYF.

In this sample, this clonotype turned up many times. This chain uses TRBV5-5 with TRBJ2-5; 8 bases line up with TRBD2. J was trimmed by 0 bases and V by 4 bases; bases with no gene match: 5. CDR1 and CDR2 (germline): SGHKS, YYEKEE (reference sequence). The CDR3 is made up of 15 amino acids. CDR3 DNA: TGTGCCAGCAGCGCGGGAGGTACAAACCAAGAGACCCAGTACTTC. Its translation: CASSAGGTNQETQYF.

This clonotype turned up a few times. The V and J genes are TRBV7-3 and TRBJ2-7, with TRBD2 matching 8 bases. The CDR3 loop spans 16 amino acids. CDR1 SGHTA and CDR2 FQGTGA come from the germline V gene. V lost 2 bases and J lost 2; bases outside the gene matches: 8. The CDR3 nucleotides are TGTGCCAGCAGCTTATTTCCCGGGAGGGCCCCCTACGAGCAGTACTTC. It yields the protein CASSLFPGRAPYEQYF. The whole variable domain, filled in from reference TRBV7-3 and TRBJ2-7, reads GAGVSQTPSNKVTEKGKYVELRCDPISGHTALYWYRQSLGQGPEFLIYFQGTGAADDSGLPNDRFFAVRPEGSVSTLKIQRTERGDSAVYLCASSLFPGRAPYEQYFGPGTRLTVT.

Comments on this clonotype: At one of its ends the junction is not consistent with the germline gene, which may arise from a read error. The chain links TRBV10-3 to TRBJ1-6, with TRBD1 identical over 8 bases. The CDR3 spans 14 residues. Germline CDR1 is ENHRY and CDR2 is SYGVKD. The CDR3 reads CAISGQGYNSPLRF. CDR3 sequence (DNA): TGTGCCATCAGTGGACAGGGGTATAATTCACCCCTCCGCTTT.

This clonotype was found many times. The chain combines TRBV5-6 with TRBJ1-6; no clear D. V was trimmed by 2 bases and J by 8 bases, leaving 17 bases between them. CDR3 size: 16 residues. Germline CDR1 and CDR2: SGHDT and YYEEEE. The chain's CDR3 is CASSLAPALRDSPLHF. In nucleotides, the CDR3 is TGTGCCAGCAGCTTAGCCCCTGCACTAAGGGATTCACCCCTCCACTTT.

J is TRBJ2-5 and V is TRBV20-1, with TRBD2 identical over 10 bases. The CDR3 runs to 18 residues. The germline gives CDR1 DFQATT, CDR2 SNEGSKA (reference sequence). V lost 1 base and J lost 2; bases outside the gene matches: 13. The CDR3 is CSARATRSVAGGQETQYF. In nucleotides, the CDR3 is TGCAGTGCTAGAGCCACCCGGTCGGTAGCGGGAGGACAAGAGACCCAGTACTTC.

The J gene is TRBJ1-2, the V gene TRBV7-9, with D maybe TRBD1 (6 bases). Germline values: CDR1 SEHNR, CDR2 FQNEAQ (reference sequence). The V end was cut by 5 bases, the J end by 6 bases, with 16 bases between. The CDR3 is 14 residues long. Here the CDR3 reads CASSPTGPSDGYTF. The CDR3 DNA follows: TGTGCCAGCAGCCCTACAGGGCCCTCGGATGGCTACACCTTC.

The CDR3 sequence is CASSTGLTSVQFF. The CDR3, as DNA: TGTGCCAGCAGCACAGGACTCACGTCTGTGCAGTTCTTC. The J gene is TRBJ2-1, the V gene TRBV7-2, with D perhaps being TRBD1 or TRBD2 (5 bases each). The CDR3 consists of 13 residues. V dropped 5 bases and J dropped 12 bases, with 17 bases sitting between them. The germline V gene has CDR1 SGHTA and CDR2 FQGNSA.

The genes are TRBV29-1 and TRBJ1-5; D is unclear. The CDR3 length is 13 residues. CDR1 and CDR2 (germline): SQVTM, ANQGSEA. V was shortened by 7 bases and J by 5 bases, with 15 bases between the two germline ends. The CDR3 nucleotides are TGCAGCGCTCTCAACTCAGGAGATCAGCCCCAGCATTTT. Amino acids: CSALNSGDQPQHF. The variable domain in full, with the rest retrieved from reference TRBV29-1 and TRBJ1-5, is SAVISQKPSRDICQRGTSLTIQCQVDSQVTMMFWYRQQPGQSLTLIATANQGSEATYESGFVIDKFPISRPNLTFSTLTVSNMSPEDSSIYLCSALNSGDQPQHFGDGTRLSIL.

This sequence joins TRBV7-3 and TRBJ1-6; TRBD1 is a possible D gene (5 bases). This CDR3 region has 14 residues. CDR1 is SGHTA, CDR2 FQGTGA, per germline. V lost 5 bases and J 9 bases, leaving 14 bases between the germline ends. This CDR3 is CASSPGAIISPLHF. DNA of the CDR3: TGTGCCAGCAGCCCCGGGGCGATCATTTCACCCCTCCACTTT.

This clonotype has a count of ten or more. The rearrangement uses TRBV12-3 or TRBV12-4 and TRBJ2-2; 7 bases are shared with TRBD1. V was clipped by 6 bases and J by 3 bases; unmatched bases: 7. CDR3 size: 15 residues. Written as DNA, the CDR3 is TGTGCCAGCAGACAGGGACAGACTTACACCGGGGAGCTGTTTTTT. As protein: CASRQGQTYTGELFF.

This clonotype was observed many times. The chain's CDR3 is CASSLLGGGTLDEQYF. The CDR3 nucleotides read TGTGCCAGCAGCTTACTTGGGGGAGGTACCCTCGACGAGCAGTACTTC. The genes are TRBV7-2 and TRBJ2-7; tentative D call: TRBD2 (6 bases). Trimming took off 2 bases at V and 5 bases at J, with 19 bases between the two ends. Germline V gives CDR1 SGHTA, CDR2 FQGNSA. This CDR3 has 16 amino acids.

The chain employs TRBV4-1 and TRBJ1-2; D gene ambiguous. Germline CDR1 and CDR2: MGHRA and YSYEKL. V lost 0 bases and J 5 bases, leaving 16 bases between the germline ends. The CDR3 loop spans 16 amino acids. The CDR3 reads CASSQDLSSGLYGYTF. CDR3 sequence (DNA): TGCGCCAGCAGCCAAGATCTTTCCAGCGGATTGTATGGCTACACCTTC.

The CDR3 loop is CASSLAFSDTQYF. The CDR3 bases are TGTGCCAGCAGCTTAGCGTTTTCAGATACGCAGTATTTT. The rearrangement links TRBV7-9 to TRBJ2-3; D not certain. Germline V lookup: CDR1 SEHNR, CDR2 FQNEAQ (reference sequence). The CDR3 length is 13 residues. V lost 0 bases, J lost 4 bases, and 5 bases lay in between.

This clonotype was seen a few times. This sequence joins TRBV9 and TRBJ1-6; the D gene is possibly TRBD1 (5 bases). V was pared by 5 bases and J by 7 bases, with 16 bases between. Germline CDR1 is SGDLS and CDR2 is YYNGEE. The CDR3 contains 15 residues. CDR3 in DNA: TGTGCCAGCAGAGGAGAGAACAGGTTAAATTCACCCCTCCACTTT. This codes for CASRGENRLNSPLHF.

The V gene is TRBV7-9, the J gene TRBJ1-2; D may be TRBD1 (5 bases). In germline, CDR1 is SEHNR, CDR2 FQNEAQ (reference sequence). V lost 5 bases and J lost 4, with 17 bases in between. The CDR3 runs to 15 residues. This CDR3 is CASSNKQQALYGYTF. The CDR3 DNA reads TGTGCCAGCAGCAACAAACAACAGGCCCTCTATGGCTACACCTTC.

The rearrangement uses TRBV9 and TRBJ1-6; D is undetermined. CDR1 is SGDLS, CDR2 YYNGEE, per germline. Trimming stripped 4 bases from V and 7 bases from J, with 15 bases between. The CDR3 length is 15 residues. The CDR3 DNA is TGTGCCAGCAGCCCGCAGGAGGGCAGGAATTCACCCCTCCACTTT. This encodes CASSPQEGRNSPLHF.

This clonotype was counted at least ten times. V gene TRBV20-1 combines with J gene TRBJ2-2; 8 nucleotides agree with TRBD2. The CDR3 sequence is 15 residues long. Germline V gene data show CDR1 as DFQATT and CDR2 as SNEGSKA (reference sequence). V was clipped by 2 bases and J by 6 bases; unmatched bases: 8. The CDR3 bases are TGCAGTGCTAGAAAGGGGACTAGGGCTTCCGGGGAGCTGTTTTTT. Its protein is CSARKGTRASGELFF.

With respect to this clonotype: A much larger clone differs by one base, so this may be a read error. The V call is TRBV7-2, the J call TRBJ1-2; possible D gene TRBD1, 6 bases. The CDR3 length is 13 residues. Germline values: CDR1 SGHTA, CDR2 FQGNSA. The CDR3 loop is CASSRTEVYVYTF. In nucleotides, the CDR3 is TGTGCCAGCAGCCGGACAGAAGTCTATGTCTACACCTTC.

This clonotype was recorded at least ten times. The chain carries TRBV10-3 and TRBJ1-1; the D is unclear. The germline V and J ends were trimmed by 7 bases and 4 bases, with 19 bases remaining between them. The length of the CDR3 is 15 residues. Germline values: CDR1 ENHRY, CDR2 SYGVKD. In DNA, the CDR3 is TGTGCCATCAATAAAGGTCCTATCATGGGCACTGAAGCTTTCTTT. It yields the protein CAINKGPIMGTEAFF.